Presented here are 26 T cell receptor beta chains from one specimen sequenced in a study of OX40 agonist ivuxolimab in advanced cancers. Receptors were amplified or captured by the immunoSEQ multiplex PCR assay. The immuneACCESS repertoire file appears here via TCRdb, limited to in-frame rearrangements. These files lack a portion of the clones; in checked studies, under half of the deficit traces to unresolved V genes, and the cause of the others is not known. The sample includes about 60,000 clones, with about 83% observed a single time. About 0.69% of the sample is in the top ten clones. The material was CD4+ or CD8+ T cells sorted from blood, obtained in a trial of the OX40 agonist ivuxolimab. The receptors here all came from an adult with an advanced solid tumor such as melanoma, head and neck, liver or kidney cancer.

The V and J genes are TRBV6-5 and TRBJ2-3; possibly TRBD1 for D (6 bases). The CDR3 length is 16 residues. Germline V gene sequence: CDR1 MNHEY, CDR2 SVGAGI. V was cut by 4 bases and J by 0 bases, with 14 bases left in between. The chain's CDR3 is CASSWGEGTSTDTQYF. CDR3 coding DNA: TGTGCCAGCAGTTGGGGAGAAGGGACAAGCACAGATACGCAGTATTTT.

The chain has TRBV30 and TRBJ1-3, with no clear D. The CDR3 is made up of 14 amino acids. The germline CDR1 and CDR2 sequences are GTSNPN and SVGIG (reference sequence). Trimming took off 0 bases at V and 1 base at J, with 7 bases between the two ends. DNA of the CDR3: TGTGCCTGGAGTGTAACGGTTTCTGGAAACACCATATATTTT. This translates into CAWSVTVSGNTIYF.

As DNA, the CDR3 is TGTGCCAGCAGTCTTAAGTATGGGGGGAACACTGAAGCTTTCTTT. The encoded protein is CASSLKYGGNTEAFF. The rearrangement joins TRBV6-5 to TRBJ1-1, with D maybe TRBD1 (5 bases). The CDR3 runs 15 residues. The V end lost 5 bases, the J end lost 1 base, and 14 bases lay between the germline ends. The germline V gene has CDR1 MNHEY and CDR2 SVGAGI.

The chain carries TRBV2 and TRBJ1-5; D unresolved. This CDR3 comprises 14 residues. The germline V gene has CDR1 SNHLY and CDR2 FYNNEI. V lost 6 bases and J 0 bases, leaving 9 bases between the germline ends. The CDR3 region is CASRRDVSNQPQHF. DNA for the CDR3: TGTGCCAGCAGGAGGGATGTTAGCAATCAGCCCCAGCATTTT.

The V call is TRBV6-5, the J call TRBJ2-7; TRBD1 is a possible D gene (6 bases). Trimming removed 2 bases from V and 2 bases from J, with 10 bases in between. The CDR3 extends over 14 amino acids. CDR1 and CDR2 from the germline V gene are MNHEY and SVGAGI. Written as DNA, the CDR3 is TGTGCCAGCAGTTACCCCCAGGGGCCCTACGAGCAGTACTTC. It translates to CASSYPQGPYEQYF.

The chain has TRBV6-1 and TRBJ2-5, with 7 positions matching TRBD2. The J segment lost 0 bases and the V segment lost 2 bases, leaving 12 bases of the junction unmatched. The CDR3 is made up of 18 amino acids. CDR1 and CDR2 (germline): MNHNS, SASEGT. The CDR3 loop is CASSESPLAEPYQETQYF. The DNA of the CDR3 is TGTGCCAGCAGTGAAAGCCCCCTAGCGGAACCGTACCAAGAGACCCAGTACTTC.

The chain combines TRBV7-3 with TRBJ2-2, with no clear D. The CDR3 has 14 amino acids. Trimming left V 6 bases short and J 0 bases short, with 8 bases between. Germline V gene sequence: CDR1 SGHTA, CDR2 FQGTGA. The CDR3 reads CASRRLANTGELFF. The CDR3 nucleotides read TGTGCCAGCAGACGCTTGGCGAACACCGGGGAGCTGTTTTTT.

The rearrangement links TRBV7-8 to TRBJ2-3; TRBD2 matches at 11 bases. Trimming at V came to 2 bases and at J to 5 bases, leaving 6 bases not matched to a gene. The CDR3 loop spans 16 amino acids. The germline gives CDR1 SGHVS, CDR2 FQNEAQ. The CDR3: CASSLKASGGLDTQYF. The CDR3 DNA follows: TGTGCCAGCAGCTTAAAGGCTAGCGGGGGGTTAGATACGCAGTATTTT.

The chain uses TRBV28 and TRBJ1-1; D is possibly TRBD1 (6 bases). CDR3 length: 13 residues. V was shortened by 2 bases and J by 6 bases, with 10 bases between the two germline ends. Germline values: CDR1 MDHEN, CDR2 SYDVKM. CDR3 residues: CASSLRGGAEAFF. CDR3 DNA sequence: TGTGCCAGCAGTTTAAGGGGGGGAGCTGAAGCTTTCTTT.

This CDR3 reads CASSPSDRSSGNTIYF. Here the CDR3 DNA reads TGTGCCAGCAGCCCTTCGGACAGAAGCTCTGGAAACACCATATATTTT. This sequence joins TRBV11-2 and TRBJ1-3; TRBD1 might be the D (6 bases). Per the germline V gene, CDR1 is SGHAT and CDR2 is FQNNGV. Deletions cut 5 bases from V and 0 bases from J, with 14 bases between. The CDR3 consists of 16 residues.

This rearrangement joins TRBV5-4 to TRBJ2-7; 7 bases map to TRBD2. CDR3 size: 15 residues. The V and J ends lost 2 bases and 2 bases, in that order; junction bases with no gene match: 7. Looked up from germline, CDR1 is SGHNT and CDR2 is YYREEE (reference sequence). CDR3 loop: CASSLSGTSTYEQYF. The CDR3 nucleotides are TGTGCCAGCAGCTTAAGCGGGACGTCAACCTACGAGCAGTACTTC.

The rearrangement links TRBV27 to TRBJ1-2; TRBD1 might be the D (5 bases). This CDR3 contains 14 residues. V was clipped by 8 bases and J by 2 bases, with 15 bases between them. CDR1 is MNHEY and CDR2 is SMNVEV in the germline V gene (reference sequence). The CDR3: CASAPRGRNYGYTF. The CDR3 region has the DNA TGTGCCAGCGCCCCGAGGGGTCGGAACTATGGCTACACCTTC.

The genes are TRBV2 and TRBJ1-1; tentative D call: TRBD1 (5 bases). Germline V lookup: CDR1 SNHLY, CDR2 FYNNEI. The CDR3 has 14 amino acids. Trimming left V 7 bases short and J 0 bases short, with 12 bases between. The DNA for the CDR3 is TGTGCCAGCATAGGGGCCTATGTGAACACTGAAGCTTTCTTT. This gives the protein CASIGAYVNTEAFF.

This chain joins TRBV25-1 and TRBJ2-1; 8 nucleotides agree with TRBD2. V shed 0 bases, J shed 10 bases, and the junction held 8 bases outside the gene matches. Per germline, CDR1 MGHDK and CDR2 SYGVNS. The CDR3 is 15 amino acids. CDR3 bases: TGTGCCAGCAGTGAATATTTTTTGGCGGGAGGCGAGCAGTTCTTC. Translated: CASSEYFLAGGEQFF.

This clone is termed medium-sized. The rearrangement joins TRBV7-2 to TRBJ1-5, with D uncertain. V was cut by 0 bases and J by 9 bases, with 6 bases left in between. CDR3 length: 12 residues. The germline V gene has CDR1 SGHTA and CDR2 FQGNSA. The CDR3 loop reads CASSLASGPQHF. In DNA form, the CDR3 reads TGTGCCAGCAGCTTAGCGTCGGGGCCCCAGCATTTT.

CDR3 amino acids: CASSVGGTGNTIYF. CDR3 in DNA: TGTGCCAGCAGCGTGGGGGGCACAGGAAACACCATATATTTT. The chain recombines TRBV9 with TRBJ1-3, with D tentatively TRBD1 (6 bases). With 2 bases removed from V and 4 bases from J, the gap between germline ends came to 10 bases. The CDR3 length is 14 residues. Per germline, CDR1 SGDLS and CDR2 YYNGEE.

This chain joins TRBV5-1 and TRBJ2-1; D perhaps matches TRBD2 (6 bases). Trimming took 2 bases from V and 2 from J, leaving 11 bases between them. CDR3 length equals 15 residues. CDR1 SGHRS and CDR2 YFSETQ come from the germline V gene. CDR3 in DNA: TGCGCCAGCAGCTTTGGGGGGACCGCCTACAATGAGCAGTTCTTC. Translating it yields CASSFGGTAYNEQFF. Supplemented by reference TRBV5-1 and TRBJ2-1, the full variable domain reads KAGVTQTPRYLIKTRGQQVTLSCSPISGHRSVSWYQQTPGQGLQFLFEYFSETQRNKGNFPGRFSGRQFSNSRSEMNVSTLELGDSALYLCASSFGGTAYNEQFFGPGTRLTVL.

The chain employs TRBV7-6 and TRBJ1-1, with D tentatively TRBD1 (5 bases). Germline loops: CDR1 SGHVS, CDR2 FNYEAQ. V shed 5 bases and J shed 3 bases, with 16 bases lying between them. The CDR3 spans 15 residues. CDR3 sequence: CASSRLGTGDTEAFF. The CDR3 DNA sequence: TGTGCCAGCAGCCGTCTCGGGACGGGGGACACTGAAGCTTTCTTT.

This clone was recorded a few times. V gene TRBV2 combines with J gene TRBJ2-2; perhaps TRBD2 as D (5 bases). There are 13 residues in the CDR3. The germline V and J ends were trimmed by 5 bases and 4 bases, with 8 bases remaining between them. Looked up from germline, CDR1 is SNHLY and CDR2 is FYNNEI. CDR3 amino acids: CASSWRITGELFF. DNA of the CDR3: TGTGCCAGCAGTTGGAGGATCACCGGGGAGCTGTTTTTT.

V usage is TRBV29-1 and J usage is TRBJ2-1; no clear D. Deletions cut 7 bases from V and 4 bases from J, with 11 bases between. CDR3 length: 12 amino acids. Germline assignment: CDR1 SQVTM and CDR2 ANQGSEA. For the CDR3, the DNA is TGCAGCGCCCTCAGTTCATACAATGAGCAGTTCTTC. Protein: CSALSSYNEQFF.

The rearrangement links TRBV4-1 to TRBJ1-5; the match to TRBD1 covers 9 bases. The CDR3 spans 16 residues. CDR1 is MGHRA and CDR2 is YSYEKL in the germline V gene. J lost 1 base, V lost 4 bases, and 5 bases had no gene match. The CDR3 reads CASSRGTGLSNQPQHF. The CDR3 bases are TGCGCCAGCAGCCGGGGGACAGGGTTAAGCAATCAGCCCCAGCATTTT.

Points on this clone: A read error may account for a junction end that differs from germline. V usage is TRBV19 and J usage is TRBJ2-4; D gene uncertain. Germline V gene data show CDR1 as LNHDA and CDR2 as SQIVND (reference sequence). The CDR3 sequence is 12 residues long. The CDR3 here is CASSGEAGRENF. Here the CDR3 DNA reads TGTGCCAGTAGTGGAGAGGCAGGCCGCGAAAACTTC.

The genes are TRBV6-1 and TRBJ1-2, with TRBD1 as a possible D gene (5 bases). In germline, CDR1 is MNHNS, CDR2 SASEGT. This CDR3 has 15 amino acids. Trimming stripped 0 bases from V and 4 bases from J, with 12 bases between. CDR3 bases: TGTGCCAGCAGTGAAGCGCTAGACAGCATCTATGGCTACACCTTC. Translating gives CASSEALDSIYGYTF.

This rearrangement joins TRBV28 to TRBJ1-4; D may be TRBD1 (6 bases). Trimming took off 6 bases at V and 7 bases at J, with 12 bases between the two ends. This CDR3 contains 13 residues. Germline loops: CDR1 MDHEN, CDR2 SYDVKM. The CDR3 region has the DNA TGTGCCAGCAGGCTAGGGGGGCTTGAAAAACTGTTTTTT. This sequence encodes CASRLGGLEKLFF. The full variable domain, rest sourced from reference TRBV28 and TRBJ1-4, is DVKVTQSSRYLVKRTGEKVFLECVQDMDHENMFWYRQDPGLGLRLIYFSYDVKMKEKGDIPEGYSVSREKKERFSLILESASTNQTSMYLCASRLGGLEKLFFGSGTQLSVL.

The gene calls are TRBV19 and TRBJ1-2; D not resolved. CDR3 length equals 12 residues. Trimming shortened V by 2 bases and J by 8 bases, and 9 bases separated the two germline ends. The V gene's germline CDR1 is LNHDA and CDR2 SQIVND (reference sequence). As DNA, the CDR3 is TGTGCCAGTAGTATACCACGCGTAGGCTACACCTTC. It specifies CASSIPRVGYTF. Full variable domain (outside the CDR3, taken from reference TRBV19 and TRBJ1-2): DGGITQSPKYLFRKEGQNVTLSCEQNLNHDAMYWYRQDPGQGLRLIYYSQIVNDFQKGDIAEGYSVSREKKESFPLTVTSAQKNPTAFYLCASSIPRVGYTFGSGTRLTVV.

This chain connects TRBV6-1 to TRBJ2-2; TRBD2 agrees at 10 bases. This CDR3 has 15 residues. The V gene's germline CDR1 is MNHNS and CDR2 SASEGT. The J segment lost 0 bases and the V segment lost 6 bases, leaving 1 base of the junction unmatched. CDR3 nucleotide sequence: TGTGCCAGCAGGCTAGCGGGAGCGAACACCGGGGAGCTGTTTTTT. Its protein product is CASRLAGANTGELFF.